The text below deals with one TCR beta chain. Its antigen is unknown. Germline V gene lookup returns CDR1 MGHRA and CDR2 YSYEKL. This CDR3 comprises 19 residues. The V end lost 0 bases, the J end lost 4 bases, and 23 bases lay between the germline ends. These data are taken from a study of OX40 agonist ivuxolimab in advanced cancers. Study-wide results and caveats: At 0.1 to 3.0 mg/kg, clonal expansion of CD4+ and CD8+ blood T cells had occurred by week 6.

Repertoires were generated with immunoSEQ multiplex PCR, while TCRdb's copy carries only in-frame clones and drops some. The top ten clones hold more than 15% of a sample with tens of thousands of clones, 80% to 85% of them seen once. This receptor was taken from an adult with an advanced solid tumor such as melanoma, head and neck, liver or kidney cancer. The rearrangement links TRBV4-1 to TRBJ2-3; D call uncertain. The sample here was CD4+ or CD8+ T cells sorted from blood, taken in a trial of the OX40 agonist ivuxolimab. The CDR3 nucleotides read TGCGCCAGCAGCCAAGATCCCCCGCCCCCAATTCTGTCCTCAGATACGCAGTATTTT. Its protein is CASSQDPPPPILSSDTQYF.